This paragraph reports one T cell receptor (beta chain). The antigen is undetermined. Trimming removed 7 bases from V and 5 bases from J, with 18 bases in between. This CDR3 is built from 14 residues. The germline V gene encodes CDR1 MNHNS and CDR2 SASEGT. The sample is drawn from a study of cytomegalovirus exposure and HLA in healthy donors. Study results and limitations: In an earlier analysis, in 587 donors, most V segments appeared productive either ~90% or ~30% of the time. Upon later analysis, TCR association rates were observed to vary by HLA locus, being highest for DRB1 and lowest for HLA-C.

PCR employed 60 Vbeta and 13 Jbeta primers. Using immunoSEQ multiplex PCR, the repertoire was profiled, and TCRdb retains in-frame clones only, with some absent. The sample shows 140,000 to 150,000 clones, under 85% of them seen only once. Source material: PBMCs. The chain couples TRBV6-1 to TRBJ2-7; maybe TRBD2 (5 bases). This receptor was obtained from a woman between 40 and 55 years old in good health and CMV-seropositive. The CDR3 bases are TGTGCCAGCACCCGGGCGGCTCGGGATGACGAGCAGTACTTC. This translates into CASTRAARDDEQYF.